The source of this T cell receptor beta chain is a study of cytomegalovirus exposure and HLA in healthy donors. Findings and caveats of the study: CMV antigen specificity was confirmed in vitro for three CMV-associated chains. Association with HLA alleles at 0.05 false discovery rate was found for approximately 18,000 TCR beta sequences in a later analysis. Cytomegalovirus-associated status was assigned to about 160 TCR beta chains.

In the PCR, 60 Vbeta and 13 Jbeta primers were used. As handled by the study authors: Among the unique TCR beta chains that a later analysis counted, some 73 million in all, approximately 12 million were shared. Some clones are missing from TCRdb's copy, which holds only in-frame ones; the method was immunoSEQ multiplex PCR. The DNA was the basis for D and trimming; V, J and clone size are from that table. This sample yields about 160,000 clones, of which 60% to 85% are seen a single time; roughly 1.4% belongs to the top ten. Germline V gene data show CDR1 as SGHDT and CDR2 as YYEEEE. V shed 1 base and J 6 bases; nucleotides not matched to a gene: 3. The CDR3 totals 14 residues. This clone was counted a single time. The antigen remains undetermined.

The sequence was obtained from a woman aged 25-40 years in good health and CMV-seronegative. Sequencing was carried out using PBMCs. The chain uses TRBV5-6 and TRBJ1-4; 7 positions match TRBD1. CDR3 nucleotide sequence: TGTGCCAGCAGCTTGTGGGACAGTCATGAAAAACTGTTTTTT. It specifies CASSLWDSHEKLFF.